The 13 T cell receptor beta chains given below trace back to one sample, sequenced in a study of cytomegalovirus exposure and HLA in healthy donors. Repertoires were generated with immunoSEQ multiplex PCR, while TCRdb's copy carries only in-frame clones and drops some. The sample contains more than 200,000 clones, about 92% of which appear only once. Sequenced input: PBMCs. These receptors all come from a woman younger than 45 in good health and CMV-seronegative.

V usage is TRBV30 and J usage is TRBJ2-4, with TRBD2 as a possible D gene (6 bases). This CDR3 region has 16 residues. Deletions cut 1 base from V and 0 bases from J, with 13 bases between. Germline V gene lookup returns CDR1 GTSNPN and CDR2 SVGIG (reference sequence). This CDR3 is CAWSAGGAGAKNIQYF. The DNA for the CDR3 is TGTGCCTGGAGTGCTGGGGGAGCGGGAGCCAAAAACATTCAGTACTTC.

The rearrangement joins TRBV29-1 to TRBJ1-3, with D hard to call. V lost 6 bases and J lost 4, with 13 bases in between. The CDR3 spans 13 residues. The V gene's germline CDR1 is SQVTM and CDR2 ANQGSEA. The CDR3 bases are TGCAGCGTAGCCCTTGGAGGAGGAAACACCATATATTTT. This encodes CSVALGGGNTIYF.

The chain combines TRBV7-2 with TRBJ2-7, with TRBD1 matching over 10 bases. The CDR3 sequence is 18 residues long. Per the germline V gene, CDR1 is SGHTA and CDR2 is FQGNSA. V gave up 1 base and J gave up 0 bases; unmatched junction bases: 9. CDR3 sequence: CASSLVLPWDRGSYEQYF. DNA for the CDR3: TGTGCCAGCAGCTTAGTCCTTCCCTGGGACAGGGGCTCCTACGAGCAGTACTTC. The variable domain in full, with the rest retrieved from reference TRBV7-2 and TRBJ2-7, is GAGVSQSPSNKVTEKGKDVELRCDPISGHTALYWYRQSLGQGLEFLIYFQGNSAPDKSGLPSDRFSAERTGGSVSTLTIQRTQQEDSAVYLCASSLVLPWDRGSYEQYFGPGTRLTVT.

The J gene is TRBJ2-1, the V gene TRBV5-4, with 15 bases identical to TRBD2. V trimming: 4 bases; J trimming: 3 bases; junction bases outside the gene matches: 14. CDR3 size: 20 residues. Germline CDR1 reads SGHNT; CDR2 reads YYREEE (reference sequence). CDR3 in amino acids: CASSGTSGRLKIENYNEQFF. CDR3 nucleotide sequence: TGTGCCAGCAGCGGGACTAGCGGGAGGCTGAAAATCGAAAACTACAATGAGCAGTTCTTC.

The chain is built from TRBV19 and TRBJ2-7; D possibly matches TRBD1 or TRBD2 (6 bases each). Germline loops: CDR1 LNHDA, CDR2 SQIVND (reference sequence). The CDR3 contains 15 residues. Trimming took off 6 bases at V and 1 base at J, with 16 bases between the two ends. CDR3 nucleotide sequence: TGTGCCAGTAGAGGTTTGGGGGGCTCGTCCTACGAGCAGTACTTC. Residues: CASRGLGGSSYEQYF.

This chain connects TRBV5-1 to TRBJ2-1; 10 bases align to TRBD2. Germline V CDR1 and CDR2: SGHRS, YFSETQ. The CDR3 runs to 16 residues. The V and J ends lost 7 bases and 5 bases, in that order; junction bases with no gene match: 12. The CDR3 region is CASADLLAGVDNEQFF. CDR3 DNA: TGCGCCAGCGCGGACCTCCTAGCGGGAGTCGACAATGAGCAGTTCTTC.

The chain uses TRBV5-8 and TRBJ2-5; D remains unclear. Germline values: CDR1 SGHTS, CDR2 YDEGEE. V lost 0 bases to trimming and J lost 5 bases, with 11 bases between them. The CDR3 is 14 amino acids. The CDR3 sequence is CASSLEPGAETQYF. The CDR3 DNA is TGTGCCAGCAGCTTGGAACCGGGTGCGGAGACCCAGTACTTC.

V gene TRBV19 combines with J gene TRBJ2-7; D possibly corresponds to TRBD2 (5 bases). The CDR3 loop spans 14 amino acids. V lost 3 bases and J 0 bases, leaving 9 bases between the germline ends. The V gene's germline CDR1 is LNHDA and CDR2 SQIVND (reference sequence). CDR3 sequence: CASSMGGYSYEQYF. In DNA form, the CDR3 reads TGTGCCAGTAGTATGGGCGGGTACTCCTACGAGCAGTACTTC.

The chain has TRBV16 and TRBJ1-2; perhaps TRBD1 as D (5 bases). Germline V gene lookup returns CDR1 KGHSY and CDR2 FQNENV. CDR3 length equals 15 residues. V dropped 3 bases and J dropped 0 bases, with 11 bases sitting between them. The CDR3 DNA reads TGTGCCAGCAGCCAGACAGCAGCCGCTAACTATGGCTACACCTTC. This encodes CASSQTAAANYGYTF. The whole variable domain, remainder taken from reference TRBV16 and TRBJ1-2, is GEEVAQTPKHLVRGEGQKAKLYCAPIKGHSYVFWYQQVLKNEFKFLISFQNENVFDETGMPKERFSAKCLPNSPCSLEIQATKLEDSAVYFCASSQTAAANYGYTFGSGTRLTVV.

This chain links TRBV18 with TRBJ1-1, with a tentative D call TRBD1 (5 bases). The germline V and J ends were trimmed by 6 bases and 3 bases, with 14 bases remaining between them. The CDR3 runs to 14 residues. Germline assignment: CDR1 KGHSH and CDR2 LQKENI. For the CDR3, the DNA is TGTGCCAGCTCGCAACAGGTGGGCTACACTGAAGCTTTCTTT. Translating it yields CASSQQVGYTEAFF.

CDR3 DNA sequence: TGTGCCAGCAGCGGAATCCAGGGGAAGATTGAAGCTTTCTTT. Translating gives CASSGIQGKIEAFF. V usage is TRBV2 and J usage is TRBJ1-1; tentatively, D is TRBD1 (6 bases). V lost 6 bases to trimming and J lost 7 bases, with 18 bases between them. The CDR3 sequence is 14 residues long. CDR1 SNHLY and CDR2 FYNNEI come from the germline V gene.

The chain recombines TRBV7-2 with TRBJ2-5; 9 bases align to TRBD1. CDR1 is SGHTA, CDR2 FQGNSA, per germline. The CDR3 consists of 16 residues. V trimming: 5 bases; J trimming: 2 bases; junction bases outside the gene matches: 9. The CDR3 region is CASSHTGGAAQETQYF. The CDR3 DNA reads as TGTGCCAGCAGCCACACAGGGGGCGCCGCACAAGAGACCCAGTACTTC.

The chain employs TRBV27 and TRBJ2-4, with D tentatively TRBD1 (5 bases). V was clipped by 4 bases and J by 1 base, with 11 bases between them. The CDR3 is 15 residues long. Germline CDR1 is MNHEY and CDR2 is SMNVEV (reference sequence). Here the CDR3 reads CASSSSAGAKNIQYF. CDR3 bases: TGTGCCAGCAGTTCCTCCGCAGGGGCCAAAAACATTCAGTACTTC.